Included here is one T cell receptor (beta chain) sequence, with context. This CDR3 has 15 residues. V trimming: 6 bases; J trimming: 0 bases; junction bases outside the gene matches: 6. Germline V CDR1 and CDR2: SEHNR, FQNEAQ (reference sequence). Free of recent acute infections or vaccinations, the donors were healthy HIV-negative adults. These data belong to a study of shared clonotypes between healthy human individuals. Sequencing used immunoSEQ multiplex PCR; TCRdb keeps in-frame clones, though not all of them. Of over a million clones in the sample, about 98.5% are singletons; the top ten hold approximately 0.4%.

Sequencing was performed on naive CD4+ T cells sorted from blood. Documented subset: CD45RA+ positively selected. This sequence was found in a man aged 25-45 years in good health. The rearrangement links TRBV7-9 to TRBJ1-1, with 8 bases fitting TRBD1. CDR3 in amino acids: CASSRTGGLNTEAFF. The CDR3 DNA follows: TGTGCCAGCAGTCGAACAGGGGGTCTGAACACTGAAGCTTTCTTT.